The present TCR beta chain was sequenced within a study of shared clonotypes between healthy human individuals. Sequencing was performed with immunoSEQ multiplex PCR; in TCRdb, only in-frame clones are kept and a portion is missing. The repertoire consists of under 1 million clones, with around 96% occurring once and the leading ten covering less than 0.25%. V was trimmed by 1 base and J by 7 bases, leaving 10 bases between them. Germline CDR1 SGHNT, CDR2 YENEEA. CDR3 size: 14 residues. This clone is a singleton in its sample. CD8 cells classed as naive were CD45RO-negative and positively selected for CCR7, excluding terminally differentiated effector memory CD45RA+ cells.

This receptor was taken from a young man in good health. Sequencing was carried out using naive CD8+ T cells sorted from blood. The chain has TRBV11-3 and TRBJ2-2; D is unresolved. The CDR3 region has the DNA TGTGCCAGCAGCTTAGGGAACGAAGGCGGGGAGCTGTTTTTT. Protein sequence: CASSLGNEGGELFF.